These T cell receptor beta chains were read from a single sample in a study of OX40 agonist ivuxolimab in advanced cancers. The table came from immunoSEQ multiplex PCR; TCRdb's copy has only in-frame clones and leaves some out. Here the sample spans around 67,000 clones, about 88% being singletons. This specimen was CD4+ or CD8+ T cells sorted from blood, taken in a trial of the OX40 agonist ivuxolimab. Source of these receptors: an adult with an advanced solid tumor such as melanoma, head and neck, liver or kidney cancer. Both conserved end residues are part of each CDR3. Each record gives: D gene, J gene, V gene, CDR3 protein. The D gene is left open where the match is weak.

NA,TRBJ1-3,TRBV2,CASSEISIYF
TRBD2,TRBJ2-3,TRBV7-6,CASSLRPSGGTSTDTQYF
NA,TRBJ1-6,TRBV14,CASSQDLANNSPLHF
TRBD1,TRBJ2-7,TRBV29-1,CSVSGQGRYEQYF
NA,TRBJ2-2,TRBV7-2,CASSLGAGELFF
NA,TRBJ1-1,TRBV19,CASSLRQFEAFF
TRBD1,TRBJ2-7,TRBV30,CAWSPRRTGGYDEQYF
NA,TRBJ2-5,TRBV7-2,CASSRGRRRETQYF
NA,TRBJ2-3,TRBV9,CASSVGIGPSTDTQYF
NA,TRBJ1-1,TRBV27,CASHLLGGTEAFF
TRBD2,TRBJ2-7,TRBV4-3,CASSQVLAGGRAYEQYF
TRBD1,TRBJ1-1,TRBV10-3,CAISESDWGQLNTEAFF
TRBD2,TRBJ2-5,TRBV5-1,CASSLEGLAGETQYF
TRBD1,TRBJ1-2,TRBV27,CASSFGQGNYGYTF
NA,TRBJ2-5,TRBV4-2,CASSHLLGGAHLHSSLRGQYF
NA,TRBJ2-7,TRBV6-1,CASSINLGLYTLF